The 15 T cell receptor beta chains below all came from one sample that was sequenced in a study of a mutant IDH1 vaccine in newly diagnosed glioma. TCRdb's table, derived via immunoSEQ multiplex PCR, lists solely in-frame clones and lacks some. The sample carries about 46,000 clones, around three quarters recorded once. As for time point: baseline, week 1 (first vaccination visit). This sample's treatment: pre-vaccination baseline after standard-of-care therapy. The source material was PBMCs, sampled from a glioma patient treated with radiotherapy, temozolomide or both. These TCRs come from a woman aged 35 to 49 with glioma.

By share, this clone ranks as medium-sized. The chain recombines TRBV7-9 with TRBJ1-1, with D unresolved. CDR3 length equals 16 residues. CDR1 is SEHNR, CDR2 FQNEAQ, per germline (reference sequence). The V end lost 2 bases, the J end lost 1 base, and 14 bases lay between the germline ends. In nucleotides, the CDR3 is TGTGCCAGCAGCTTACCGCGCGGCCAGCCGAACACTGAAGCTTTCTTT. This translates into CASSLPRGQPNTEAFF.

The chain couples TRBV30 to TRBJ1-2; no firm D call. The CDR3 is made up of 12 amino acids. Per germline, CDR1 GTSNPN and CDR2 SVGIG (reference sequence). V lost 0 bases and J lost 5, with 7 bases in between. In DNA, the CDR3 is TGTGCCTGGAGTGTACTGGGGTATGGCTACACCTTC. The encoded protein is CAWSVLGYGYTF.

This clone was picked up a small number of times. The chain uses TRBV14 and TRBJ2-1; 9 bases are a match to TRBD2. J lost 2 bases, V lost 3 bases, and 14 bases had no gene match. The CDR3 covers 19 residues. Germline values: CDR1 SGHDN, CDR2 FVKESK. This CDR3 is CASSQRWLAGTTAYNEQFF. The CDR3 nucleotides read TGTGCCAGCAGCCAGAGGTGGCTAGCGGGGACGACGGCCTACAATGAGCAGTTCTTC.

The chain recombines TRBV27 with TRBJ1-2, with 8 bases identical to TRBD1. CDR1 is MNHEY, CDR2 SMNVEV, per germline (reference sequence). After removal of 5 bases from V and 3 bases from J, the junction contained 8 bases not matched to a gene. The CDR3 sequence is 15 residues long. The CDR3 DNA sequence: TGTGCCAGCAGTCCCGGGACAGGAGGGTACTATGGCTACACCTTC. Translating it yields CASSPGTGGYYGYTF.

The CDR3 region has the DNA TGTGCCAGCAGTTTAAGGGGGACGGCGGCCGGGGAGCTGTTTTTT. Amino acid sequence: CASSLRGTAAGELFF. The chain uses TRBV27 and TRBJ2-2; D is possibly TRBD1 (6 bases). CDR3 length equals 15 residues. V lost 2 bases, J lost 6 bases, and 13 bases lay in between. Germline CDR1 reads MNHEY; CDR2 reads SMNVEV (reference sequence).

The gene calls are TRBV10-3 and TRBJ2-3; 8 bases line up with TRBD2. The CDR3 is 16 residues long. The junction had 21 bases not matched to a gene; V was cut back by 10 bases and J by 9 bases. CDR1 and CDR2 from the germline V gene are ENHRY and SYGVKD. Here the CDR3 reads CASQDSGPGGGGTQYF. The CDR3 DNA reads TGTGCCAGCCAGGATTCGGGACCCGGGGGGGGAGGGACGCAGTATTTT.

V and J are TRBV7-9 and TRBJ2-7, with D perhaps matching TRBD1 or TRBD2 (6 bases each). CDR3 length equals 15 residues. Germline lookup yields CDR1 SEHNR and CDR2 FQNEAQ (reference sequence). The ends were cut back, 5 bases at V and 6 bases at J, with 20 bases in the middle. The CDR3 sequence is CASSPTGLAISEQYF. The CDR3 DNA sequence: TGTGCCAGCAGCCCGACAGGTCTAGCGATTTCCGAGCAGTACTTC. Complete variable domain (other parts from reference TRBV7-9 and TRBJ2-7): DTGVSQNPRHKITKRGQNVTFRCDPISEHNRLYWYRQTLGQGPEFLTYFQNEAQLEKSRLLSDRFSAERPKGSFSTLEIQRTEQGDSAMYLCASSPTGLAISEQYFGPGTRLTVT.

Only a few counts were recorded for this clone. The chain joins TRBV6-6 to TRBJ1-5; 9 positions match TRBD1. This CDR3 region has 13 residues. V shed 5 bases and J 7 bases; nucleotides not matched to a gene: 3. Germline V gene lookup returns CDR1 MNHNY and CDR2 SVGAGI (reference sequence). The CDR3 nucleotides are TGTGCCAGCAGTCAACAGGGGGCCCAGCCCCAGCATTTT. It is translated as CASSQQGAQPQHF.

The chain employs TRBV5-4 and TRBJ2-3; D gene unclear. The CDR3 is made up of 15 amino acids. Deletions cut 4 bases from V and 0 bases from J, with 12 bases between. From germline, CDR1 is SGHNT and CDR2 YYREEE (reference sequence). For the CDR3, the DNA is TGTGCCAGCAGCATTATGGGCCCGAGCACAGATACGCAGTATTTT. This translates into CASSIMGPSTDTQYF.

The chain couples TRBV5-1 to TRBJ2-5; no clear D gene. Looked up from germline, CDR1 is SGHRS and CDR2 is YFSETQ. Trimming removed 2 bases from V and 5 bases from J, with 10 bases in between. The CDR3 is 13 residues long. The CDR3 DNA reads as TGCGCCAGCAGCTTAATGGGGATGGAGACCCAGTACTTC. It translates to CASSLMGMETQYF.

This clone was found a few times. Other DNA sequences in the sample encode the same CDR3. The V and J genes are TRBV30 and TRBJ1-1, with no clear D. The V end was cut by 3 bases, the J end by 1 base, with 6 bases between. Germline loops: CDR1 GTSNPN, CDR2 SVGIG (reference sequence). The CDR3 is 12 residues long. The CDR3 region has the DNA TGTGCCTGGAGCGAGGGGAACACTGAAGCTTTCTTT. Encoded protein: CAWSEGNTEAFF.

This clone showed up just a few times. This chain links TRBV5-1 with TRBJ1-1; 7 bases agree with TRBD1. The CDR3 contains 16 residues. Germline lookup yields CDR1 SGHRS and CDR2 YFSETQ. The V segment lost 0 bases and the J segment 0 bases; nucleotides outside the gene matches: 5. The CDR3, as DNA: TGCGCCAGCAGCTTGGCATCAGGGGGGTTGAACACTGAAGCTTTCTTT. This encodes CASSLASGGLNTEAFF.

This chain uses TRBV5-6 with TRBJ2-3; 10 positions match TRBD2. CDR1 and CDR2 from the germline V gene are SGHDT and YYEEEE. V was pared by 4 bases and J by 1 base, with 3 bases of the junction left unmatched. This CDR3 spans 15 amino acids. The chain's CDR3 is CASSPGTSGTDTQYF. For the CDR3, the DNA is TGTGCCAGCAGCCCCGGGACTAGCGGCACAGATACGCAGTATTTT.

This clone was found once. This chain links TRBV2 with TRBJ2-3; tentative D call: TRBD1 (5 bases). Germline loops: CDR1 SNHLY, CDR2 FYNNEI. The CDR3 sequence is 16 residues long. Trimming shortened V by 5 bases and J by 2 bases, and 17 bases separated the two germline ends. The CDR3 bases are TGTGCCAGCAGTCCGCGTCGCCAGGGCTCCACAGATACGCAGTATTTT. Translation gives CASSPRRQGSTDTQYF.

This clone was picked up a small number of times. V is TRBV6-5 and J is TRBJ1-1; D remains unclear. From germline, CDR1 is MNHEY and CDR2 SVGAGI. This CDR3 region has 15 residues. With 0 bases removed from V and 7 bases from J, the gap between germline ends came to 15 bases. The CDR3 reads CASSYSSSGLGEAFF. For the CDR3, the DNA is TGTGCCAGCAGTTACTCGAGTAGCGGATTGGGTGAAGCTTTCTTT.